Presented here are 8 T cell receptor beta chains from one specimen sequenced in a study of ipilimumab plus nivolumab after autologous stem cell transplantation. TCRdb's copy holds only in-frame clones and misses some; the assay was immunoSEQ multiplex PCR. The sample contains 17,000 or so clones, around 80% of which appear only once. This material consisted of PBMCs, taken in a trial of ipilimumab plus nivolumab as post-transplant consolidation. These receptors came from a male donor with diffuse large B-cell lymphoma.

Remarks on this clone: Other DNA sequences within the sample encode an identical CDR3. This chain uses TRBV11-3 with TRBJ1-1; 8 bases are a match to TRBD1. J was trimmed by 3 bases and V by 0 bases; bases with no gene match: 9. The germline CDR1 and CDR2 sequences are SGHNT and YENEEA. This CDR3 has 17 residues. The CDR3 nucleotides are TGTGCCAGCAGCTTAGATTTCTACGGACAGGGAGACACTGAAGCTTTCTTT. It yields the protein CASSLDFYGQGDTEAFF.

This chain links TRBV19 with TRBJ2-3; TRBD2 aligns across 14 bases. The CDR3 has 15 amino acids. The trim removed 5 bases at V and 6 bases at J, leaving 4 bases unmatched. Germline CDR1 LNHDA, CDR2 SQIVND (reference sequence). CDR3 nucleotides: TGTGCCAGTAGTGACAGACTAGCGGGGGGGGATACGCAGTATTTT. Translation: CASSDRLAGGDTQYF.

V is TRBV19 and J is TRBJ1-1; TRBD1 matches 10 bases. The CDR3 consists of 14 residues. Trimming removed 7 bases from V and 5 bases from J; junction bases left unmatched: 7. Germline V gene data show CDR1 as LNHDA and CDR2 as SQIVND (reference sequence). CDR3 in amino acids: CASTRTGGGTEAFF. For the CDR3, the DNA is TGTGCCAGTACCCGGACAGGGGGAGGTACTGAAGCTTTCTTT.

The chain couples TRBV6-1 to TRBJ2-3; D remains unclear. From germline, CDR1 is MNHNS and CDR2 SASEGT. CDR3 length: 15 residues. V was pared by 2 bases and J by 2 bases, with 11 bases between. The CDR3 nucleotides read TGTGCCAGCAGTGAATGGATAAGACCCACAGATACGCAGTATTTT. The encoded protein is CASSEWIRPTDTQYF.

This clone was seen only once. The chain couples TRBV5-4 to TRBJ2-3, with 12 positions matching TRBD1. This CDR3 has 15 amino acids. The V and J ends lost 3 bases and 7 bases, in that order; junction bases with no gene match: 6. CDR1 and CDR2 (germline): SGHNT, YYREEE (reference sequence). The CDR3: CASSSRDRGLNTQYF. The DNA for the CDR3 is TGTGCCAGCAGCTCCCGGGACAGGGGGCTTAATACGCAGTATTTT.

The chain links TRBV18 to TRBJ2-2; the D is unclear. V lost 0 bases and J 0 bases, leaving 5 bases between the germline ends. The CDR3 consists of 15 residues. CDR1 is KGHSH and CDR2 is LQKENI in the germline V gene. The CDR3 bases are TGTGCCAGCTCACCACCGGCGGCGAACACCGGGGAGCTGTTTTTT. Protein: CASSPPAANTGELFF.

The V call is TRBV5-1, the J call TRBJ1-1, with 9 nucleotides matching TRBD1. The germline V gene encodes CDR1 SGHRS and CDR2 YFSETQ. The CDR3 spans 14 residues. V was clipped by 3 bases and J by 1 base; unmatched bases: 1. The CDR3 DNA sequence: TGCGCCAGCAGCTGGGACAGGGAGAACACTGAAGCTTTCTTT. Translating it yields CASSWDRENTEAFF.

This clone has just a few counts. V usage is TRBV29-1 and J usage is TRBJ1-5, with D uncertain. From germline, CDR1 is SQVTM and CDR2 ANQGSEA. This CDR3 is built from 14 residues. Trimming took off 5 bases at V and 0 bases at J, with 11 bases between the two ends. As DNA, the CDR3 is TGCAGCGTTCCCGGGGATTATAGCAATCAGCCCCAGCATTTT. Encoded protein: CSVPGDYSNQPQHF.